The 25 T cell receptor beta chains reported below all come from one sample, sequenced in a study of OX40 agonist ivuxolimab in advanced cancers. Assay used: immunoSEQ multiplex PCR; TCRdb lists only in-frame clones, some missing. The sample records approximately 19,000 clones, around nine tenths being singletons. Sample: CD4+ or CD8+ T cells sorted from blood, taken in a trial of the OX40 agonist ivuxolimab. These receptors were collected from an adult with an advanced solid tumor such as melanoma, head and neck, liver or kidney cancer.

The rearrangement links TRBV9 to TRBJ1-1; D unresolved. Looked up from germline, CDR1 is SGDLS and CDR2 is YYNGEE. The CDR3 contains 14 residues. V shed 0 bases and J shed 2 bases, with 8 bases lying between them. CDR3 nucleotide sequence: TGTGCCAGCAGCGTAGGGTCCACCAACACTGAAGCTTTCTTT. Translated, it gives CASSVGSTNTEAFF.

The chain has TRBV9 and TRBJ1-3, with 9 bases identical to TRBD1. In germline, CDR1 is SGDLS, CDR2 YYNGEE. The V gene end was trimmed by 2 bases and the J gene end by 2 bases; junction bases not matched to a gene: 5. This CDR3 is 16 amino acids long. Here the CDR3 DNA reads TGTGCCAGCAGCGTGGGGACAGGGAAAACTGGAAACACCATATATTTT. This codes for CASSVGTGKTGNTIYF.

This clone was seen more than once but under ten times. This sequence joins TRBV9 and TRBJ1-1; 8 nucleotides match TRBD1. CDR1 SGDLS and CDR2 YYNGEE come from the germline V gene. The V and J ends lost 0 bases and 4 bases, in that order; junction bases with no gene match: 5. The CDR3 is 15 residues long. The DNA of the CDR3 is TGTGCCAGCAGCGTAGCGGCAGGGGGCGGCACTGAAGCTTTCTTT. Its protein is CASSVAAGGGTEAFF.

This chain uses TRBV28 with TRBJ2-7; 7 nucleotides match TRBD1. CDR3 length: 13 amino acids. Per the germline V gene, CDR1 is MDHEN and CDR2 is SYDVKM. The J segment lost 0 bases and the V segment lost 10 bases, leaving 6 bases of the junction unmatched. Here the CDR3 reads CATTTGISYEQYF. DNA for the CDR3: TGTGCCACTACGACAGGGATCTCCTACGAGCAGTACTTC.

This sequence joins TRBV7-6 and TRBJ1-1, with TRBD1 as a possible D gene (6 bases). Germline lookup yields CDR1 SGHVS and CDR2 FNYEAQ. V shed 8 bases and J shed 8 bases, with 12 bases lying between them. This CDR3 has 11 residues. The CDR3 loop reads CASWRGAEAFF. As DNA, the CDR3 is TGTGCCAGCTGGCGGGGGGCCGAAGCTTTCTTT.

The chain is built from TRBV18 and TRBJ1-4, with a possible D match to TRBD1 (6 bases). Germline V gives CDR1 KGHSH, CDR2 LQKENI. V lost 2 bases and J lost 8, with 6 bases in between. The length of the CDR3 is 12 residues. This CDR3 reads CASSPGGEKLFF. As DNA, the CDR3 is TGTGCCAGCTCACCAGGGGGCGAAAAACTGTTTTTT.

This chain uses TRBV14 with TRBJ2-2, with D possibly TRBD1 on 6 matching bases. This CDR3 has 16 amino acids. Germline CDR1 and CDR2: SGHDN and FVKESK. Trimming stripped 1 base from V and 1 base from J, with 10 bases between. The DNA of the CDR3 is TGTGCCAGCAGCCAAGTTTACAGGGTGAACACCGGGGAGCTGTTTTTT. Translating gives CASSQVYRVNTGELFF.

The rearrangement uses TRBV9 and TRBJ2-1; 10 bases agree with TRBD2. The CDR3 consists of 17 residues. Germline lookup yields CDR1 SGDLS and CDR2 YYNGEE. J lost 4 bases, V lost 3 bases, and 10 bases had no gene match. The CDR3, as DNA: TGTGCCAGCAGCGCTCCCAGCGGGAGGGCCAGATACAATGAGCAGTTCTTC. Translated, it gives CASSAPSGRARYNEQFF.

The chain combines TRBV5-1 with TRBJ2-7; 9 bases are shared with TRBD1. The CDR3 sequence is 17 residues long. Germline V gene data show CDR1 as SGHRS and CDR2 as YFSETQ. Trimming cost V 5 bases and J 5 bases; bases outside gene matches: 17. CDR3 coding DNA: TGCGCCAGCAGTCAAACAGGGGGCCGGACCCAAGACGACGAGCAGTACTTC. It is translated as CASSQTGGRTQDDEQYF.

The rearrangement links TRBV9 to TRBJ2-1; no clear D. Germline V gives CDR1 SGDLS, CDR2 YYNGEE. The CDR3 is 13 residues long. The V end was cut by 0 bases, the J end by 10 bases, with 11 bases between. CDR3 loop: CASSVGVGKEQFF. The CDR3 nucleotides read TGTGCCAGCAGCGTAGGGGTGGGGAAAGAGCAGTTCTTC.

V is TRBV4-1 and J is TRBJ2-1; TRBD2 matches at 7 bases. Germline V gene lookup returns CDR1 MGHRA and CDR2 YSYEKL. The CDR3 sequence is 15 residues long. Trimming took 0 bases from V and 7 from J; bases not matched to a gene: 6. CDR3 bases: TGCGCCAGCAGCCAAGAGCGGGAGTCGCGGAATGAGCAGTTCTTC. Its translation is CASSQERESRNEQFF.

This clone is a singleton in its sample. This chain links TRBV27 with TRBJ1-2; D may be TRBD1 (6 bases). Germline lookup yields CDR1 MNHEY and CDR2 SMNVEV (reference sequence). V dropped 3 bases and J dropped 7 bases, with 18 bases sitting between them. This CDR3 is 15 amino acids long. The CDR3 sequence: CASSFISGALSGYTF. The CDR3 nucleotides are TGTGCCAGCAGTTTTATATCAGGGGCGCTGAGTGGCTACACCTTC.

This sequence joins TRBV4-1 and TRBJ2-1; D uncertain. Trimming left V 1 base short and J 6 bases short, with 22 bases between. Germline lookup yields CDR1 MGHRA and CDR2 YSYEKL. The CDR3 has 18 amino acids. The CDR3 region has the DNA TGCGCCAGCAGCCAAGTAATGGGCCGATCCTCACATGGCAATGAGCAGTTCTTC. Translating it yields CASSQVMGRSSHGNEQFF.

A remark on this clone: One end of the junction is discordant with germline, which a read error may explain. The V and J genes are TRBV19 and TRBJ1-3, with D hard to call. The CDR3 has 12 residues. Germline-derived CDR1 and CDR2 are LNHDA and SQIVND (reference sequence). DNA of the CDR3: TGTGCCAGTAAAGAGTCTGAAAACACCATATATTTT. Amino acids: CASKESENTIYF.

The rearrangement uses TRBV27 and TRBJ2-7; TRBD1 aligns across 7 bases. The CDR3 extends over 14 amino acids. The junction had 10 bases not matched to a gene; V was cut back by 5 bases and J by 6 bases. Germline V gene lookup returns CDR1 MNHEY and CDR2 SMNVEV (reference sequence). The CDR3 region is CASSLYTGVGEQYF. The CDR3 nucleotides are TGTGCCAGCAGTCTCTATACAGGGGTTGGCGAGCAGTACTTC.

The chain couples TRBV29-1 to TRBJ1-2; 12 bases match TRBD1. Germline assignment: CDR1 SQVTM and CDR2 ANQGSEA. With 6 bases clipped from V and 0 bases from J, the junction kept 11 bases outside the gene matches. This CDR3 spans 17 amino acids. The CDR3 region is CSVAVRDRGPSNYGYTF. The DNA for the CDR3 is TGCAGCGTCGCCGTCCGGGACAGGGGGCCCTCTAACTATGGCTACACCTTC.

The rearrangement links TRBV5-1 to TRBJ2-3; D remains unclear. This CDR3 is built from 15 residues. The V and J ends lost 0 bases and 0 bases respectively, with 8 bases between them. CDR1 SGHRS and CDR2 YFSETQ come from the germline V gene. The CDR3, as DNA: TGCGCCAGCAGCTTGGAGGGCCGGAGCACAGATACGCAGTATTTT. It is translated as CASSLEGRSTDTQYF.

The chain couples TRBV5-1 to TRBJ1-4, with D possibly being TRBD1 (5 bases). V lost 0 bases to trimming and J lost 8 bases, with 20 bases between them. The CDR3 extends over 17 amino acids. Germline CDR1 is SGHRS and CDR2 is YFSETQ. In DNA form, the CDR3 reads TGCGCCAGCAGCTTGGGGCAGGGACGGTCCCCTTTGGAAAAACTGTTTTTT. Its protein product is CASSLGQGRSPLEKLFF.

The V gene is TRBV5-1, the J gene TRBJ1-1, with D perhaps TRBD1 (6 bases). Germline V gene lookup returns CDR1 SGHRS and CDR2 YFSETQ. The CDR3 is made up of 13 amino acids. Trimming stripped 4 bases from V and 3 bases from J, with 10 bases between. This CDR3 is CASSVEGDTEAFF. The CDR3 DNA sequence: TGCGCCAGCAGCGTGGAGGGGGACACTGAAGCTTTCTTT.

This chain joins TRBV4-1 and TRBJ2-1, with TRBD2 identical over 13 bases. V was pared by 3 bases and J by 5 bases, with 1 base of the junction left unmatched. The CDR3 runs to 15 residues. The V gene's germline CDR1 is MGHRA and CDR2 YSYEKL. CDR3 DNA sequence: TGCGCCAGCAGCCACGGACTAGCGGGGGACAATGAGCAGTTCTTC. Encoded protein: CASSHGLAGDNEQFF.

This chain links TRBV5-1 with TRBJ1-2; 8 bases are shared with TRBD1. CDR1 and CDR2 (germline): SGHRS, YFSETQ. This CDR3 has 14 amino acids. V shed 4 bases and J 4 bases; nucleotides not matched to a gene: 6. In DNA form, the CDR3 reads TGCGCCAGCAGCGGGACAGGAAACACCTATGGCTACACCTTC. Its protein is CASSGTGNTYGYTF. The variable domain in full, completed from reference TRBV5-1 and TRBJ1-2, reads KAGVTQTPRYLIKTRGQQVTLSCSPISGHRSVSWYQQTPGQGLQFLFEYFSETQRNKGNFPGRFSGRQFSNSRSEMNVSTLELGDSALYLCASSGTGNTYGYTFGSGTRLTVV.

The rearrangement uses TRBV5-1 and TRBJ2-7, with a tentative D call TRBD2 (5 bases). This CDR3 spans 14 amino acids. Germline CDR1 and CDR2: SGHRS and YFSETQ. The V end lost 2 bases, the J end lost 1 base, and 10 bases lay between the germline ends. In nucleotides, the CDR3 is TGCGCCAGCAGCTTTCGGGGTCGGTCCTACGAGCAGTACTTC. The encoded protein is CASSFRGRSYEQYF.

The chain employs TRBV6-5 and TRBJ2-3; D not certain. This CDR3 is 14 amino acids long. Germline V gene lookup returns CDR1 MNHEY and CDR2 SVGAGI. The V gene lost 4 bases and the J gene lost 9 bases, with 17 bases spanning the gap. The CDR3 protein is CASSSSRTRETQYF. The DNA for the CDR3 is TGTGCCAGCAGTTCCAGCCGGACGCGTGAAACGCAGTATTTT.

This clone was detected only once. This sequence joins TRBV6-6 and TRBJ1-2, with 8 bases matching TRBD1. Germline V gives CDR1 MNHNY, CDR2 SVGAGI (reference sequence). The V gene end was trimmed by 4 bases and the J gene end by 5 bases; junction bases not matched to a gene: 3. This CDR3 comprises 13 residues. This chain's CDR3 is CASSLRTGYGYTF. Here the CDR3 DNA reads TGTGCCAGCAGTTTAAGGACAGGGTATGGCTACACCTTC.

The chain is built from TRBV7-9 and TRBJ2-2; D possibly uses TRBD1 or TRBD2 (5 bases each). CDR1 and CDR2 (germline): SEHNR, FQNEAQ (reference sequence). V gave up 5 bases and J gave up 8 bases, with 9 bases separating them. This CDR3 has 12 amino acids. The CDR3: CASSDGAGELFF. CDR3 DNA sequence: TGTGCCAGCAGCGACGGGGCGGGGGAGCTGTTTTTT.